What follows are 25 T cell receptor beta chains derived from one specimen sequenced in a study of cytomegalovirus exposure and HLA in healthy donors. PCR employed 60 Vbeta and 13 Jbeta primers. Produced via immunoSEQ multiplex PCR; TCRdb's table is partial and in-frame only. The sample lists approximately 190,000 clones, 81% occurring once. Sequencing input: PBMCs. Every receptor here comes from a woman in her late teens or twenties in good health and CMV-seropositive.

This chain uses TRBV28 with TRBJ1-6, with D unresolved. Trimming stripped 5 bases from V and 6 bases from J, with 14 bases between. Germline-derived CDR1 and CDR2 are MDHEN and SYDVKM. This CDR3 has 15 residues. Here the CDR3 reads CASSPAIGVNSPLHF. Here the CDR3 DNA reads TGTGCCAGCAGTCCAGCTATAGGAGTTAATTCACCCCTCCACTTT.

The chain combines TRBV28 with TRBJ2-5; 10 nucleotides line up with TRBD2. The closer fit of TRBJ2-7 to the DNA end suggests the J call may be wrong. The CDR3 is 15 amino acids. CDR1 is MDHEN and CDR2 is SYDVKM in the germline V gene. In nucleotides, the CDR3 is TGTGCCAGCAGTTTTTGGACTAGCGGCGACTACGAGCAGTACTTC. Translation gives CASSFWTSGDYEQYF.

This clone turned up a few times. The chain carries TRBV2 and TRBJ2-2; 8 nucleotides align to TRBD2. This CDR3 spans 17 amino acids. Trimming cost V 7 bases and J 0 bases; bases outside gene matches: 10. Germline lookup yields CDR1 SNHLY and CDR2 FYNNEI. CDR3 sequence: CASTLTGGDPNTGELFF. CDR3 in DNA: TGTGCCAGCACCTTAACCGGGGGGGACCCGAACACCGGGGAGCTGTTTTTT.

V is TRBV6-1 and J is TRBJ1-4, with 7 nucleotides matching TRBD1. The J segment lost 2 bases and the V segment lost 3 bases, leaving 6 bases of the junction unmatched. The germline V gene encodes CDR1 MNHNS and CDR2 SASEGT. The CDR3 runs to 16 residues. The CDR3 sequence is CASSDLFRGTNEKLFF. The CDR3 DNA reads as TGTGCCAGCAGTGACTTATTCAGGGGGACTAATGAAAAACTGTTTTTT.

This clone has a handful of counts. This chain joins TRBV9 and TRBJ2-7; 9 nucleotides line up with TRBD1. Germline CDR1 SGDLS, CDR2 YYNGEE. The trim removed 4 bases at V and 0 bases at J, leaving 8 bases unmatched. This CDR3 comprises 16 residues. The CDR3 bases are TGTGCCAGCAGCCCGGGACAGGGTCTTTTCTCCTACGAGCAGTACGTC. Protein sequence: CASSPGQGLFSYEQYV.

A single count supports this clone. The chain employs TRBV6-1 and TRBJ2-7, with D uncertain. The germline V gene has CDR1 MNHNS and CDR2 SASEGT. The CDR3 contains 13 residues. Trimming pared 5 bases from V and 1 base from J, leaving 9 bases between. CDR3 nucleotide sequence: TGTGCCAGCAGTCCCTCTCGTTCCTACGAGCAGTACTTC. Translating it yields CASSPSRSYEQYF.

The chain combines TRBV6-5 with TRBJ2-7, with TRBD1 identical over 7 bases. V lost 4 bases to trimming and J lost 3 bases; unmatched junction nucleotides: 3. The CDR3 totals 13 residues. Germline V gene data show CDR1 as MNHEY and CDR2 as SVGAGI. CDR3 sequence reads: CASSSTGNYEQYF. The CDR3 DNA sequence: TGTGCCAGCAGTTCGACAGGGAACTACGAGCAGTACTTC.

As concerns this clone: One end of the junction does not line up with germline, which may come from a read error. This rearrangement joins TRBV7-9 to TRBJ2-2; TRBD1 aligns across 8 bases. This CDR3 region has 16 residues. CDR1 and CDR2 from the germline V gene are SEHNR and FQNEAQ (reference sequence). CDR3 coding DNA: TGTTCCAGCAGCTTAGACAGGGGAGAGAACACCGGGGAGCTGTTTTTT. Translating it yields CSSSLDRGENTGELFF.

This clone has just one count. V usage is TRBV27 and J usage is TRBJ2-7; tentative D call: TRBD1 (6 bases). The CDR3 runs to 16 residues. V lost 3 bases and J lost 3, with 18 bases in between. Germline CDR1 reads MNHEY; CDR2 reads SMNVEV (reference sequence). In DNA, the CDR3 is TGTGCCAGCAGTTTGTCAGGGGCGGAGGTGGGCTACGAGCAGTACGTC. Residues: CASSLSGAEVGYEQYV.

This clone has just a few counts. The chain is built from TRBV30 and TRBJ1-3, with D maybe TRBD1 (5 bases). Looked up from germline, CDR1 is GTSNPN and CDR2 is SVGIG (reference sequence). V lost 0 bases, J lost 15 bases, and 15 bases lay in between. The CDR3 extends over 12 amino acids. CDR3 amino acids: CAWSVGAAQGYF. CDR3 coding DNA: TGTGCCTGGAGTGTAGGGGCCGCTCAAGGATATTTT. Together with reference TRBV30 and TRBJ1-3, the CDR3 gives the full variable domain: SQTIHQWPATLVQPVGSPLSLECTVEGTSNPNLYWYRQAAGRGLQLLFYSVGIGQISSEVPQNLSASRPQDRQFILSSKKLLLSDSGFYLCAWSVGAAQGYFGEGSWLTVV.

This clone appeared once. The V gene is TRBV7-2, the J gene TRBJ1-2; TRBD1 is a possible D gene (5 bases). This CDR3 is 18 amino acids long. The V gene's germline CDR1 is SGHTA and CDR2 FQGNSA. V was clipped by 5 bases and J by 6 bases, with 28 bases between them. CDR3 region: CASSPGHRIKVKDNGYTF. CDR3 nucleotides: TGTGCCAGCAGCCCGGGTCACAGAATAAAGGTTAAGGACAATGGCTACACCTTC. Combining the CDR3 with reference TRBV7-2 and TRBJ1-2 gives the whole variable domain GAGVSQSPSNKVTEKGKDVELRCDPISGHTALYWYRQSLGQGLEFLIYFQGNSAPDKSGLPSDRFSAERTGGSVSTLTIQRTQQEDSAVYLCASSPGHRIKVKDNGYTFGSGTRLTVV.

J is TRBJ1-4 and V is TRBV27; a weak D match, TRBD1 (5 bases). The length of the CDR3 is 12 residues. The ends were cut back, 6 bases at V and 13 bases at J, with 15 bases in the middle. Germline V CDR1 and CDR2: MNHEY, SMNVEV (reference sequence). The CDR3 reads CASRERYGGLFF. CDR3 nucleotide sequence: TGTGCCAGCAGGGAAAGGTACGGGGGACTGTTTTTT.

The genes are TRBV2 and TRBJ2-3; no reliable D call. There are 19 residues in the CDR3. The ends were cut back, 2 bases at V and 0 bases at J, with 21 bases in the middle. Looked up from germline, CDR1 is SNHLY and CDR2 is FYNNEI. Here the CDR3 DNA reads TGTGCCAGCAGTGAAAGATCGCCCCTGGCCGAGGTTAGCACAGATACGCAGTATTTT. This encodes CASSERSPLAEVSTDTQYF.

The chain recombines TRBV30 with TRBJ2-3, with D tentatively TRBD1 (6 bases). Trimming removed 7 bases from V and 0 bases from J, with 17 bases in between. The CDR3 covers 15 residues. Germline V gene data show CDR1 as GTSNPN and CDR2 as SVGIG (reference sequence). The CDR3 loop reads CASSGRTASTDTQYF. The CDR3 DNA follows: TGTGCCTCCTCAGGAAGGACAGCGAGCACAGATACGCAGTATTTT.

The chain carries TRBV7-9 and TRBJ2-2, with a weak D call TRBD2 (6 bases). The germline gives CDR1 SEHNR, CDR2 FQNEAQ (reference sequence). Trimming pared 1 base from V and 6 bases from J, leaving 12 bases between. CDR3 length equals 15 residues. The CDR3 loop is CASSLVAGGAGELFF. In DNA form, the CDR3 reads TGTGCCAGCAGCTTAGTAGCTGGAGGGGCCGGGGAGCTGTTTTTT.

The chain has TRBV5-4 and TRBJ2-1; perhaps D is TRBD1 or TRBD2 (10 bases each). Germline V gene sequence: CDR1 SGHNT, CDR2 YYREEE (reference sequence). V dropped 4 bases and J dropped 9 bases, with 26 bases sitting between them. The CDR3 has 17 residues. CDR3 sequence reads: CASSQDRGLAGVLEQFF. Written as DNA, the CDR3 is TGTGCCAGCAGCCAAGACAGGGGGCTAGCGGGGGTACTTGAGCAGTTCTTC.

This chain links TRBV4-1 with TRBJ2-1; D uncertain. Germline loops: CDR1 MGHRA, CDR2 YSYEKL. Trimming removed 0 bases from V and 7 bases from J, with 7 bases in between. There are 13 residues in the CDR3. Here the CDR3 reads CASSQELRNEQFF. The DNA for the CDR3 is TGCGCCAGCAGCCAAGAATTGCGGAATGAGCAGTTCTTC.

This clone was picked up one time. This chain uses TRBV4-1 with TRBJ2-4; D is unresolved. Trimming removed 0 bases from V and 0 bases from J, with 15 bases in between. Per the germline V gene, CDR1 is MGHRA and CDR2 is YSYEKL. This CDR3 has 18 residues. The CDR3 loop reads CASSQELSGVLAKNIQYF. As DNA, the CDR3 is TGCGCCAGCAGCCAAGAACTATCCGGCGTACTAGCCAAAAACATTCAGTACTTC.

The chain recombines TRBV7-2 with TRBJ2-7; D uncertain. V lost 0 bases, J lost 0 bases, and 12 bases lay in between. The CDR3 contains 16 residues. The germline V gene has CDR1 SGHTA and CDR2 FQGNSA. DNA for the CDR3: TGTGCCAGCAGCTTAGCGGTGACTTCGAGCTCCTACGAGCAGTACGTC. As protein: CASSLAVTSSSYEQYV.

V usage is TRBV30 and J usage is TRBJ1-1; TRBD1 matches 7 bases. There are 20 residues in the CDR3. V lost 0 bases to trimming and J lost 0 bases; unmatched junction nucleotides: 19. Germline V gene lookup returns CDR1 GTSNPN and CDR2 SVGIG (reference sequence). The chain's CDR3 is CAWSVALIGFGGQLNTEAFF. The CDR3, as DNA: TGTGCCTGGAGTGTGGCTCTAATAGGTTTCGGGGGACAGCTGAACACTGAAGCTTTCTTT.

DNA for the CDR3: TGTGCCAGCAGCCCCGTAAACCCCCTTTCATACAGGCACAATGAGCAGTTCTTC. Amino acid sequence: CASSPVNPLSYRHNEQFF. The chain employs TRBV5-4 and TRBJ2-1, with a tentative D call TRBD1 (5 bases). CDR1 is SGHNT, CDR2 YYREEE, per germline (reference sequence). The CDR3 runs to 18 residues. The V end lost 4 bases, the J end lost 5 bases, and 25 bases lay between the germline ends. The full variable domain, its missing parts supplied by reference TRBV5-4 and TRBJ2-1, is ETGVTQSPTHLIKTRGQQVTLRCSSQSGHNTVSWYQQALGQGPQFIFQYYREEENGRGNFPPRFSGLQFPNYSSELNVNALELDDSALYLCASSPVNPLSYRHNEQFFGPGTRLTVL.

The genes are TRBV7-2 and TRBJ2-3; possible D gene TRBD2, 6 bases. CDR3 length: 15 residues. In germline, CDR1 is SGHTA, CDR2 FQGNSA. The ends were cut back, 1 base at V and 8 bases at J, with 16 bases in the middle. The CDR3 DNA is TGTGCCAGCAGCTTAGACGGAACGGGGGTGACTACGCAGTATTTT. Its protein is CASSLDGTGVTTQYF.

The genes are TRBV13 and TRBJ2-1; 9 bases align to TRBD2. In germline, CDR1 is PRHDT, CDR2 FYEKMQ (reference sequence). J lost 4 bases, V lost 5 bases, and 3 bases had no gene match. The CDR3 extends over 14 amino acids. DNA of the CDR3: TGTGCCAGCAGCCCTAGCGGGGCGTACAATGAGCAGTTCTTC. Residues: CASSPSGAYNEQFF.

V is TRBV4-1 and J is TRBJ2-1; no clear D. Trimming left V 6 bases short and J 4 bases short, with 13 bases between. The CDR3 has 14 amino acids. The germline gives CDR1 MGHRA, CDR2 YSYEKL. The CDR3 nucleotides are TGCGCCAGCAGGCCCCTCTTTCGGTACAATGAGCAGTTCTTC. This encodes CASRPLFRYNEQFF.

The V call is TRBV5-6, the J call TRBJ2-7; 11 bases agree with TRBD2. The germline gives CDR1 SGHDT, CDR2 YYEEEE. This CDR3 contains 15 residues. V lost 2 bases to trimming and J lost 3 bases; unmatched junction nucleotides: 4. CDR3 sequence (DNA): TGTGCCAGCAGCTTACCAACTAGCGGGGGCTACGAGCAGTACGTC. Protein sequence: CASSLPTSGGYEQYV.